These 2 T cell receptor beta chains came from one sample sequenced in a study of T cells in Graves' hyperthyroidism and ophthalmopathy. The source material, RNA transcripts, was used to amplify TCR beta CDR3 regions. In the first-round RT-PCR of the TCR CDR3, the HTBI primer set was used. TCRdb re-called the multiplex PCR reads with MiXCR, one entry per CDR3 protein. In the table there are about 260,000 distinct CDR3 sequences, 25% of which are singletons. The source material was blood. The source is a man in his forties with Graves' hyperthyroidism that later progressed to Graves' ophthalmopathy.

This clonotype was seen a few times. The rearrangement links TRBV12-3 or TRBV12-4 to TRBJ2-2, with D hard to call. CDR3 length equals 14 residues. Trimming removed 6 bases from V and 11 bases from J, with 19 bases in between. The CDR3 protein is CASRLRIGGEELFF. For the CDR3, the DNA is TGTGCCAGCAGGCTTCGGATAGGCGGCGAAGAGCTGTTTTTT.

This chain uses TRBV19 with TRBJ2-2; the match to TRBD1 covers 8 bases. The germline CDR1 and CDR2 sequences are LNHDA and SQIVND (reference sequence). V was clipped by 4 bases and J by 2 bases; unmatched bases: 6. The CDR3 is 16 residues long. Here the CDR3 DNA reads TGTGCCAGTAGTAGTCGGACAGGGCTAAACACCGGGGAGCTGTTTTTT. Protein: CASSSRTGLNTGELFF.